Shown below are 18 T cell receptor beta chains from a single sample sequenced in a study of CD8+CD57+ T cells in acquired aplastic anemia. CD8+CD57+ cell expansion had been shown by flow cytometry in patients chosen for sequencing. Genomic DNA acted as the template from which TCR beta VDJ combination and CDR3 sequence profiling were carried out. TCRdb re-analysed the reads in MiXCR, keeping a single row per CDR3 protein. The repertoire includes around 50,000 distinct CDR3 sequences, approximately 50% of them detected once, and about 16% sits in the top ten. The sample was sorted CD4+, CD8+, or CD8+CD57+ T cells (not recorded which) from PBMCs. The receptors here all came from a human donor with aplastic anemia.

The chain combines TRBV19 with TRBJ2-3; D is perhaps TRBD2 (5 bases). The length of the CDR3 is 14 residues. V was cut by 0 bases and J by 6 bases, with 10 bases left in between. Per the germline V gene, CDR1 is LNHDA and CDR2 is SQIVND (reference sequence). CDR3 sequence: CASSIDRRRDTQYF. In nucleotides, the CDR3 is TGTGCCAGTAGTATAGACAGGAGGCGCGATACGCAGTATTTT.

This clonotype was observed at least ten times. The DNA for the CDR3 is TGTGCCTGGAGTCAGGGGGGCAGACAGCCCCAGCATTTT. Its protein product is CAWSQGGRQPQHF. The chain combines TRBV30 with TRBJ1-5; 7 bases map to TRBD1. Looked up from germline, CDR1 is GTSNPN and CDR2 is SVGIG (reference sequence). This CDR3 is built from 13 residues. J lost 7 bases, V lost 2 bases, and 5 bases had no gene match. The complete variable domain, with remaining parts taken from reference TRBV30 and TRBJ1-5, reads SQTIHQWPATLVQPVGSPLSLECTVEGTSNPNLYWYRQAAGRGLQLLFYSVGIGQISSEVPQNLSASRPQDRQFILSSKKLLLSDSGFYLCAWSQGGRQPQHFGDGTRLSIL.

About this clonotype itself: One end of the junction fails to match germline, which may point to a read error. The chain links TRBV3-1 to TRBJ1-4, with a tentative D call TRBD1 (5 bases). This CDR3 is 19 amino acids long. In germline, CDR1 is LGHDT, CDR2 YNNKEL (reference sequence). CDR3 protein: CASSQEGRRPYLINEKLFF. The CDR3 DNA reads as TGTGCCAGCAGCCAAGAGGGGCGCCGACCATACCTTATTAATGAAAAGCTGTTTTTT.

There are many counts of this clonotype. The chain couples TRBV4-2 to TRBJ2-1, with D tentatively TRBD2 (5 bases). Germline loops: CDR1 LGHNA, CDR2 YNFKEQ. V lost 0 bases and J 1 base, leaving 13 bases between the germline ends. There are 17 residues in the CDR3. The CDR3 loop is CASSQDLMSGSYNEQFF. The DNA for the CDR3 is TGTGCCAGCAGCCAAGATCTTATGAGCGGTTCCTACAATGAGCAGTTCTTC.

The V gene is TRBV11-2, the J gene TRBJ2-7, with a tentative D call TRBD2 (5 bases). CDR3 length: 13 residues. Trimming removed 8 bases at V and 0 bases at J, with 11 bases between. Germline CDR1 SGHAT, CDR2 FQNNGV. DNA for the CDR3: TGTGCCAGCGGGGAGATGAGCTCCTACGAGCAGTACTTC. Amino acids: CASGEMSSYEQYF.

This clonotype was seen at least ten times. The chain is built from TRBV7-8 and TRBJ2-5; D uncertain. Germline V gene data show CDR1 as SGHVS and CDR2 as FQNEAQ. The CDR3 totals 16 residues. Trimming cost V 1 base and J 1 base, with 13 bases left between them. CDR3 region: CASSLDPAGTQETQYF. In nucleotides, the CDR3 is TGTGCCAGCAGCTTAGATCCCGCAGGAACCCAAGAGACCCAGTACTTC.

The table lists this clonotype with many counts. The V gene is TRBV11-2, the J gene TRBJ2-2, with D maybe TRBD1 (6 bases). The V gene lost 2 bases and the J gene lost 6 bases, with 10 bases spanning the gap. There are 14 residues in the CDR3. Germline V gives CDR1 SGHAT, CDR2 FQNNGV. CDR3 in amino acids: CASSLNRDAGELFF. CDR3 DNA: TGTGCCAGCAGCTTAAACAGGGACGCCGGGGAGCTGTTTTTT.

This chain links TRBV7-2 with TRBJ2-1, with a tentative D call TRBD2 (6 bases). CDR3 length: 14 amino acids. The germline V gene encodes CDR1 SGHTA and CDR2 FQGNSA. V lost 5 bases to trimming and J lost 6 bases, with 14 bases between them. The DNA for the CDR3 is TGTGCCAGCAGCGTAGTGGAGGGCGGCAATGAGCAGTTCTTC. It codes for CASSVVEGGNEQFF.

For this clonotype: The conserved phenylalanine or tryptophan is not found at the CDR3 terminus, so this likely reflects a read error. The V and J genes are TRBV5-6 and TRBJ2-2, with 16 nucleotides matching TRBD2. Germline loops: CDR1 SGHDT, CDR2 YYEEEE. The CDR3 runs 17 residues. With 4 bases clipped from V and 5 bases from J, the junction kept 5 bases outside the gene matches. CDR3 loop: CASSPGTSGGGTGELFS. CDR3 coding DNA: TGTGCCAGCAGCCCCGGGACTAGCGGGGGGGGGACCGGGGAGCTGTTTTCT.

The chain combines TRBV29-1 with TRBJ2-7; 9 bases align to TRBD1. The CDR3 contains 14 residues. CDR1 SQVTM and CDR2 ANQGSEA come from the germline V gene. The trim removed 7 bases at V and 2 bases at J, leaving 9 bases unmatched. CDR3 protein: CSDRDRAHPYEQYF. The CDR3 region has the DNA TGCAGCGACCGGGACAGGGCACACCCCTACGAGCAGTACTTC.

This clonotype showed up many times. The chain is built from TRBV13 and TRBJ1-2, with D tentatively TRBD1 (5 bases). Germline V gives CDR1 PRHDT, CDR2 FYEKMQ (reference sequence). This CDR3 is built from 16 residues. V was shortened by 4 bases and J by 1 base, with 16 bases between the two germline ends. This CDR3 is CASSSGGSQYNYGYTF. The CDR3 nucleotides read TGTGCCAGCAGCTCCGGGGGGAGCCAGTATAACTATGGCTACACCTTC. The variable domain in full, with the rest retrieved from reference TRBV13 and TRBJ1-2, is AAGVIQSPRHLIKEKRETATLKCYPIPRHDTVYWYQQGPGQDPQFLISFYEKMQSDKGSIPDRFSAQQFSDYHSELNMSSLELGDSALYFCASSSGGSQYNYGYTFGSGTRLTVV.

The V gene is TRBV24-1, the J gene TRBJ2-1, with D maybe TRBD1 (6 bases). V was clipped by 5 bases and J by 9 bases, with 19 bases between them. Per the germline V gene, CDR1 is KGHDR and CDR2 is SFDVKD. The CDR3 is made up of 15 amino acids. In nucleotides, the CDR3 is TGTGCCACCAGTGGAGGGGGATTCCCTGAGGGTGAGCAGTTCTTC. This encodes CATSGGGFPEGEQFF.

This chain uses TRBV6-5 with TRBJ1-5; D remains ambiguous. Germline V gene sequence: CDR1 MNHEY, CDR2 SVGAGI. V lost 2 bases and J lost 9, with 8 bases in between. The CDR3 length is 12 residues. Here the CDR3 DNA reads TGTGCCAGCAGTTACCAGTATAGGCCCCAGCATTTT. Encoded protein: CASSYQYRPQHF.

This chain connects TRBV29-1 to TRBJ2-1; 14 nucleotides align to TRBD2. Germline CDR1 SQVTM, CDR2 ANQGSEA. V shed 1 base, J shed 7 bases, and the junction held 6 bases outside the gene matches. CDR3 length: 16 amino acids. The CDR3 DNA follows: TGCAGCGTTGAAGCCGGGACTAGCGGGAGTGTGAATGAGCAGTTCTTC. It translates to CSVEAGTSGSVNEQFF.

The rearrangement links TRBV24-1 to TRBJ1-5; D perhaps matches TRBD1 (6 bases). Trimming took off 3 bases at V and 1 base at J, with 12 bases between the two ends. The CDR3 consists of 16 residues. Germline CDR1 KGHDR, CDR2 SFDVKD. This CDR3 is CATSDTRTVSNQPQHF. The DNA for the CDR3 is TGTGCCACCAGTGATACCCGGACAGTCAGCAATCAGCCCCAGCATTTT.

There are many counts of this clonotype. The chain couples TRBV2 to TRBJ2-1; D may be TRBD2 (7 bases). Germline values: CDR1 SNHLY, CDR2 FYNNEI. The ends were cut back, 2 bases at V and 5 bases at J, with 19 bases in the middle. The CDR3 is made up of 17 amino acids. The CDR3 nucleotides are TGTGCCAGCAGTGAAATGAAGGGGGGGGGCCGGAACAATGAGCAGTTCTTC. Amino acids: CASSEMKGGGRNNEQFF.

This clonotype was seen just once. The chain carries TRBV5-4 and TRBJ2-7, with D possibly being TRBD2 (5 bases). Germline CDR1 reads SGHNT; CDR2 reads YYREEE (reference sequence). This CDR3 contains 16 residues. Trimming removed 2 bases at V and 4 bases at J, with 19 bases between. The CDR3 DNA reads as TGTGCCAGCAGCTTAGGGCCCCCGGGGAGAGGGTACGAGCAGTACGTC. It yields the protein CASSLGPPGRGYEQYV.

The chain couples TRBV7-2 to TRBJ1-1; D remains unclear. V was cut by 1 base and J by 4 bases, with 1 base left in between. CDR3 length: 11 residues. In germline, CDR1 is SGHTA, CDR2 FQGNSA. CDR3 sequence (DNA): TGTGCCAGCAGCTTAGTCACTGAAGCTTTCTTT. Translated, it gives CASSLVTEAFF.